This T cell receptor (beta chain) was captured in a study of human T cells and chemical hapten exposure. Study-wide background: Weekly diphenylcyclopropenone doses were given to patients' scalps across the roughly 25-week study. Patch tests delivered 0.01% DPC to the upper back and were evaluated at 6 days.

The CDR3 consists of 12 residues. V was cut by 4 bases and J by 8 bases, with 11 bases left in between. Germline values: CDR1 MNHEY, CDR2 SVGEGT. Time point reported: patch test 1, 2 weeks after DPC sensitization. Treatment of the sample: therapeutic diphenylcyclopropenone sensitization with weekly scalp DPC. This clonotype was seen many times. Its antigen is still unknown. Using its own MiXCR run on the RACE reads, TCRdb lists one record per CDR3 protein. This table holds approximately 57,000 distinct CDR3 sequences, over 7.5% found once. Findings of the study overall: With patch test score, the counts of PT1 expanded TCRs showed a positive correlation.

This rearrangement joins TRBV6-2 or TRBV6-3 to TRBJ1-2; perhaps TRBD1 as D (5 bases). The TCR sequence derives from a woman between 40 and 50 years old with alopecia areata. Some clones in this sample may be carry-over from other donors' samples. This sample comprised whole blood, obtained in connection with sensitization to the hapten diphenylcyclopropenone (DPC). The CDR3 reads CASSSGPLGYTF. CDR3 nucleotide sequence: TGTGCCAGCAGTTCGGGACCTCTAGGCTACACCTTC.